The 13 T cell receptor beta chains in this list originate from one sample, sequenced in a study of blood T cell repertoires in COVID-19. Here immunoSEQ multiplex PCR was the method, and the copy in TCRdb shows in-frame clones only, minus some. The sample lists 150,000 to 200,000 clones, just under 85% occurring once. Sequencing was performed on peripheral blood. These receptors were collected from a woman aged 80 or over with COVID-19, enrolled during active disease.

The chain is built from TRBV11-2 and TRBJ1-1, with TRBD1 as a possible D gene (6 bases). The CDR3 is 13 amino acids. Germline V gene sequence: CDR1 SGHAT, CDR2 FQNNGV. Trimming took 3 bases from V and 4 from J, leaving 9 bases between them. CDR3 coding DNA: TGTGCCAGCAGCTTCACAGGGCGCACTGAAGCTTTCTTT. Its translation: CASSFTGRTEAFF.

The chain recombines TRBV6-5 with TRBJ1-4; no firm D call. Trimming cost V 6 bases and J 5 bases, with 16 bases left between them. CDR3 length equals 15 residues. In germline, CDR1 is MNHEY, CDR2 SVGAGI. This CDR3 is CASRKSALENEKLFF. CDR3 nucleotide sequence: TGTGCCAGCAGAAAGTCCGCCCTCGAGAATGAAAAACTGTTTTTT.

The chain joins TRBV27 to TRBJ2-1; 9 bases align to TRBD1. Germline-derived CDR1 and CDR2 are MNHEY and SMNVEV (reference sequence). The CDR3 is 16 amino acids. Germline trimming cut 5 bases from V and 4 bases from J; bases unmatched to any gene: 9. The CDR3 region has the DNA TGTGCCAGCAGTACTCCCCGGGACAGGGTATACAATGAGCAGTTCTTC. It codes for CASSTPRDRVYNEQFF.

The chain combines TRBV19 with TRBJ1-5, with 7 bases aligning to TRBD1. In germline, CDR1 is LNHDA, CDR2 SQIVND (reference sequence). V lost 10 bases and J lost 4; bases outside the gene matches: 10. The CDR3 consists of 14 residues. CDR3 amino acids: CATTWTGDNQPQHF. CDR3 DNA: TGTGCCACCACATGGACAGGTGATAATCAGCCCCAGCATTTT.

This clone appeared a few times. J is TRBJ2-7 and V is TRBV27, with 9 bases matching TRBD1. The germline V gene has CDR1 MNHEY and CDR2 SMNVEV (reference sequence). V gave up 2 bases and J gave up 3 bases; unmatched junction bases: 2. The CDR3 length is 14 residues. The chain's CDR3 is CASSLGTGSYEQYF. As DNA, the CDR3 is TGTGCCAGCAGTTTAGGGACAGGGAGCTACGAGCAGTACTTC.

Concerning this clone: The junction departs from germline at one end; a sequencing error may be responsible. Other DNA sequences of this sample code for an identical CDR3. V and J are TRBV4-1 and TRBJ1-6, with TRBD1 matching over 8 bases. Germline V gives CDR1 MGHRA, CDR2 YSYEKL. There are 16 residues in the CDR3. CDR3 DNA: TGCGCCAGCAGCCCCCCCTCGGGCAGGGGGCATTCACCCCTCCATTTT. Translation: CASSPPSGRGHSPLHF.

The chain uses TRBV7-8 and TRBJ1-1, with D unresolved. The CDR3 has 13 residues. Trimming removed 5 bases from V and 6 bases from J, with 13 bases in between. The germline V gene encodes CDR1 SGHVS and CDR2 FQNEAQ. The CDR3 reads CASSRMARAEAFF. The DNA for the CDR3 is TGTGCCAGCAGCCGGATGGCGAGGGCTGAAGCTTTCTTT.

The chain recombines TRBV2 with TRBJ2-2, with D possibly matching TRBD2 (6 bases). Trimming stripped 6 bases from V and 5 bases from J, with 16 bases between. The CDR3 sequence is 15 residues long. Germline V gene lookup returns CDR1 SNHLY and CDR2 FYNNEI. As DNA, the CDR3 is TGTGCCAGCAGCTCCGGGGCCCGGGGGACCGGGGAGCTGTTTTTT. As protein: CASSSGARGTGELFF.

The chain recombines TRBV28 with TRBJ1-5, with 9 bases matching TRBD1. CDR1 is MDHEN, CDR2 SYDVKM, per germline. This CDR3 comprises 14 residues. J lost 5 bases, V lost 7 bases, and 6 bases had no gene match. The CDR3 DNA follows: TGTGCCAGCAACCCGGGACAGGGTTATCAGCCCCAGCATTTT. Amino acid sequence: CASNPGQGYQPQHF.

The gene calls are TRBV19 and TRBJ1-6, with 7 positions matching TRBD1. Looked up from germline, CDR1 is LNHDA and CDR2 is SQIVND (reference sequence). The CDR3 consists of 15 residues. J lost 3 bases, V lost 5 bases, and 4 bases had no gene match. The CDR3 reads CASSGTDNYNSPLHF. The CDR3 DNA is TGTGCCAGTAGTGGGACAGACAACTATAATTCACCCCTCCACTTT.

This chain connects TRBV10-3 to TRBJ1-2, with 9 bases fitting TRBD1. V shed 3 bases and J 6 bases; nucleotides not matched to a gene: 5. Germline V gene sequence: CDR1 ENHRY, CDR2 SYGVKD. The CDR3 has 14 residues. CDR3 sequence (DNA): TGTGCCATCAGTGAAGGGGACAGGGCTGATGGCTACACCTTC. Amino acid sequence: CAISEGDRADGYTF.

The chain couples TRBV5-1 to TRBJ2-1, with TRBD1 matching over 7 bases. This CDR3 is built from 16 residues. Germline V gene lookup returns CDR1 SGHRS and CDR2 YFSETQ. The J segment lost 4 bases and the V segment lost 1 base, leaving 8 bases of the junction unmatched. The CDR3 here is CASSLMRQGSYNEQFF. The CDR3 nucleotides read TGCGCCAGCAGCTTGATGAGACAGGGTTCATACAATGAGCAGTTCTTC.

The V and J genes are TRBV15 and TRBJ2-7; 7 bases fit TRBD1. V lost 0 bases, J lost 2 bases, and 1 base stayed unmatched. The CDR3 extends over 14 amino acids. Germline assignment: CDR1 LNHNV and CDR2 YYDKDF (reference sequence). The CDR3 DNA sequence: TGTGCCACCAGCAGAGATCAGGGGGCCTACGAGCAGTACTTC. Translation gives CATSRDQGAYEQYF. Together with reference TRBV15 and TRBJ2-7, the CDR3 gives the full variable domain: DAMVIQNPRYQVTQFGKPVTLSCSQTLNHNVMYWYQQKSSQAPKLLFHYYDKDFNNEADTPDNFQSRRPNTSFCFLDIRSPGLGDTAMYLCATSRDQGAYEQYFGPGTRLTVT.